The 10 T cell receptor beta chains given below trace back to one sample, sequenced in a study of T-cell memory formation after mild COVID-19. TCRdb called the 5' RACE reads again in MiXCR, with one record for every CDR3 protein. The sample lists under 250,000 distinct CDR3 sequences; around 8.8% were seen once. The sample was PBMCs or a T cell subset sorted from them (not recorded which). The origin of the receptors is a man between 18 and 35 years old who had mild COVID-19 (a few samples of this study predate the infection). Cell type and time point are not known.

This clonotype has only a few counts. The chain links TRBV10-2 to TRBJ1-3, with 7 bases fitting TRBD1. The CDR3 extends over 13 amino acids. Germline V gene lookup returns CDR1 WSHSY and CDR2 SAAADI. Germline trimming cut 8 bases from V and 1 base from J; bases unmatched to any gene: 2. The CDR3 nucleotides are TGCGCCAGCTTGGGACAGTCTGGAAACACCATATATTTT. This sequence encodes CASLGQSGNTIYF.

The V gene is TRBV12-3 or TRBV12-4, the J gene TRBJ1-2; D unclear. The V end lost 6 bases, the J end lost 5 bases, and 19 bases lay between the germline ends. CDR3 length: 15 amino acids. CDR3 DNA: TGTGCCAGCAGGAGAGACCCGACCCCTCTTTATGGCTACACCTTC. Translated: CASRRDPTPLYGYTF.

V and J are TRBV11-1 and TRBJ2-1; D not resolved. Germline lookup yields CDR1 SGHAT and CDR2 FQDESV (reference sequence). The CDR3 runs 12 residues. V lost 1 base and J lost 9, with 7 bases in between. CDR3 region: CASSLDLGEQFF. The DNA for the CDR3 is TGTGCCAGCAGCTTAGACCTGGGTGAGCAGTTCTTC.

V is TRBV6-5 and J is TRBJ1-6; D is perhaps TRBD1 (5 bases). Germline CDR1 reads MNHEY; CDR2 reads SVGAGI. V lost 8 bases to trimming and J lost 10 bases, with 15 bases between them. This CDR3 has 13 residues. The CDR3 DNA reads TGTGCCAGCCAGGAGGGGCGGTGGTCACCCCTCCACTTT. The encoded protein is CASQEGRWSPLHF.

This clonotype has a count of ten or more. The chain joins TRBV5-1 to TRBJ1-6; D not resolved. Germline V gene data show CDR1 as SGHRS and CDR2 as YFSETQ. This CDR3 region has 15 residues. Trimming removed 2 bases at V and 0 bases at J, with 6 bases between. This CDR3 is CASSLQSSYNSPLHF. The CDR3 region has the DNA TGCGCCAGCAGCTTACAGAGCTCCTATAATTCACCCCTCCACTTT.

This clonotype has just a few counts. This chain joins TRBV20-1 and TRBJ2-5; 16 bases match TRBD2. V shed 3 bases, J shed 5 bases, and the junction held 9 bases outside the gene matches. The CDR3 covers 17 residues. Looked up from germline, CDR1 is DFQATT and CDR2 is SNEGSKA (reference sequence). DNA of the CDR3: TGCAGTGCTAGGGCACCCCAGGGACTAGCGGGGGGGGAGACCCAGTACTTC. It specifies CSARAPQGLAGGETQYF.

This clonotype was seen at least ten times. V usage is TRBV7-2 and J usage is TRBJ2-3, with D maybe TRBD2 (6 bases). V was clipped by 6 bases and J by 1 base, with 14 bases between them. The CDR3 extends over 15 amino acids. Germline CDR1 and CDR2: SGHTA and FQGNSA. The CDR3 loop reads CASSFSGSRTDTQYF. The CDR3 region has the DNA TGTGCCAGCAGTTTTAGCGGTTCTCGCACAGATACGCAGTATTTT. Based on the CDR3 plus reference TRBV7-2 and TRBJ2-3, the full variable domain is GAGVSQSPSNKVTEKGKDVELRCDPISGHTALYWYRQSLGQGLEFLIYFQGNSAPDKSGLPSDRFSAERTGGSVSTLTIQRTQQEDSAVYLCASSFSGSRTDTQYFGPGTRLTVL.

The rearrangement joins TRBV7-2 to TRBJ2-3; the match to TRBD2 covers 9 bases. Germline V gene lookup returns CDR1 SGHTA and CDR2 FQGNSA. This CDR3 has 16 residues. With V trimmed by 5 bases and J by 4 bases, 10 bases remained unmatched. The CDR3 DNA reads TGTGCCAGCAGCGTCTCCGGCGGGGGGGCTTCAGATACGCAGTATTTT. Protein product: CASSVSGGGASDTQYF.

The genes are TRBV6-1 and TRBJ1-5; D ambiguous. CDR1 is MNHNS and CDR2 is SASEGT in the germline V gene. This CDR3 spans 14 amino acids. V lost 1 base and J 7 bases, leaving 11 bases between the germline ends. CDR3: CASSEVWGGQPQHF. Here the CDR3 DNA reads TGTGCCAGCAGTGAAGTGTGGGGAGGGCAGCCCCAGCATTTT.

Many counts were recorded for this clonotype. The chain couples TRBV7-2 to TRBJ1-1, with D perhaps TRBD1 (6 bases). Germline values: CDR1 SGHTA, CDR2 FQGNSA. Trimming shortened V by 5 bases and J by 3 bases, and 19 bases separated the two germline ends. CDR3 length equals 16 residues. For the CDR3, the DNA is TGTGCCAGCAGCCGCGAGAGGGCAGGGGCGGACACTGAAGCTTTCTTT. This gives the protein CASSRERAGADTEAFF.